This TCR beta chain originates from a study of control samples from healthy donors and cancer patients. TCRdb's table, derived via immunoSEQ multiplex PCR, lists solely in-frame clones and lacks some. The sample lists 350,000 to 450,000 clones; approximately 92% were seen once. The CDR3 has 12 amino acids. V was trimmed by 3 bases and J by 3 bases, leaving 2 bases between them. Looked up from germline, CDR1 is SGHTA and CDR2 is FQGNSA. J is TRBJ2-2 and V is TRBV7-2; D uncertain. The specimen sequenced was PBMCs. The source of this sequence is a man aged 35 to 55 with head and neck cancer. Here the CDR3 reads CASSFYTGELFF. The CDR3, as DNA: TGTGCCAGCAGCTTCTACACCGGGGAGCTGTTTTTT.